One sample yielded the 15 T cell receptor beta chains listed below, sequenced in a study of shared clonotypes between healthy human individuals. The naive CD8 subset, CD45RO-negative cells positively selected for CCR7, excluded terminally differentiated effector memory CD45RA+ cells. Sequencing used immunoSEQ multiplex PCR; TCRdb keeps in-frame clones, though not all of them. The top ten hold about 24% of the sample, which has hundreds of thousands of clones, about 91% seen once. Sample: naive CD8+ T cells sorted from blood. These receptor sequences come from a man aged 25-45 years in good health.

The chain recombines TRBV10-2 with TRBJ2-5; 7 bases agree with TRBD2. CDR3 size: 15 residues. The germline V gene has CDR1 WSHSY and CDR2 SAAADI. Unmatched junction bases numbered 11, after V lost 5 bases and J lost 5 bases. The CDR3 spells CASSPYAGVGETQYF. The CDR3 DNA reads TGCGCCAGCAGTCCCTATGCGGGAGTAGGTGAGACCCAGTACTTC.

The chain has TRBV19 and TRBJ2-1, with a weak D call TRBD2 (5 bases). The germline V gene has CDR1 LNHDA and CDR2 SQIVND (reference sequence). V was clipped by 6 bases and J by 6 bases, with 15 bases between them. The CDR3 is 14 residues long. The CDR3: CASRPAPSSNEQFF. CDR3 nucleotide sequence: TGTGCCAGTAGACCTGCCCCTAGCTCCAATGAGCAGTTCTTC. Supplemented by reference TRBV19 and TRBJ2-1, the full variable domain reads DGGITQSPKYLFRKEGQNVTLSCEQNLNHDAMYWYRQDPGQGLRLIYYSQIVNDFQKGDIAEGYSVSREKKESFPLTVTSAQKNPTAFYLCASRPAPSSNEQFFGPGTRLTVL.

The chain combines TRBV2 with TRBJ2-5, with TRBD2 identical over 13 bases. The CDR3 has 16 residues. V lost 4 bases, J lost 5 bases, and 7 bases stayed unmatched. CDR1 and CDR2 (germline): SNHLY, FYNNEI. This chain's CDR3 is CASSGTSGGLGETQYF. The CDR3 region has the DNA TGTGCCAGCAGTGGGACTAGCGGGGGACTCGGGGAGACCCAGTACTTC.

Comment on this clone: Other DNA sequences in this sample translate to the same CDR3. V usage is TRBV28 and J usage is TRBJ1-2; TRBD1 aligns across 8 bases. From germline, CDR1 is MDHEN and CDR2 SYDVKM. Trimming at V came to 5 bases and at J to 2 bases, leaving 1 base not matched to a gene. The CDR3 covers 13 residues. The CDR3 here is CASSGQGNYGYTF. The CDR3, as DNA: TGTGCCAGCAGTGGACAGGGAAACTATGGCTACACCTTC.

V is TRBV6-1 and J is TRBJ2-7, with TRBD1 matching over 7 bases. The CDR3 contains 13 residues. Germline loops: CDR1 MNHNS, CDR2 SASEGT. V lost 6 bases, J lost 2 bases, and 4 bases stayed unmatched. In DNA form, the CDR3 reads TGTGCCAGCAGATGGGACAGCCCCTACGAGCAGTACTTC. Amino acid sequence: CASRWDSPYEQYF.

This chain links TRBV27 with TRBJ2-1; D is perhaps TRBD2 (5 bases). The germline V gene encodes CDR1 MNHEY and CDR2 SMNVEV (reference sequence). CDR3 size: 14 residues. The germline V and J ends were trimmed by 3 bases and 6 bases, with 12 bases remaining between them. The CDR3 DNA follows: TGTGCCAGCAGTTTGTTCGAGGCGGGCAATGAGCAGTTCTTC. Its protein product is CASSLFEAGNEQFF.

The chain combines TRBV30 with TRBJ1-5; D gene ambiguous. The CDR3 runs 12 residues. Germline V CDR1 and CDR2: GTSNPN, SVGIG (reference sequence). V was clipped by 3 bases and J by 9 bases, with 12 bases between them. CDR3 residues: CAWSEYQGPQHF. CDR3 coding DNA: TGTGCCTGGAGCGAGTACCAAGGGCCCCAGCATTTT.

The chain carries TRBV29-1 and TRBJ2-7; 12 bases agree with TRBD1. Germline V gives CDR1 SQVTM, CDR2 ANQGSEA. V shed 1 base, J shed 7 bases, and the junction held 11 bases outside the gene matches. The CDR3 consists of 16 residues. In nucleotides, the CDR3 is TGCAGCGTTGAAGCCTATGCCCGGGACAGGGGGCATGAGCAGTACTTC. Translation gives CSVEAYARDRGHEQYF.

V gene TRBV28 combines with J gene TRBJ1-5, with D possibly being TRBD1 (5 bases). Trimming pared 5 bases from V and 8 bases from J, leaving 13 bases between. Germline CDR1 MDHEN, CDR2 SYDVKM. CDR3 length equals 13 residues. The CDR3 sequence is CASSPYRQKPQHF. DNA of the CDR3: TGTGCCAGCAGTCCATACAGACAGAAGCCCCAGCATTTT.

The chain combines TRBV5-5 with TRBJ2-7; 7 bases map to TRBD1. The trim removed 4 bases at V and 3 bases at J, leaving 7 bases unmatched. Germline V lookup: CDR1 SGHKS, CDR2 YYEKEE (reference sequence). The CDR3 consists of 14 residues. This chain's CDR3 is CASSPGTAFYEQYF. For the CDR3, the DNA is TGTGCCAGCAGCCCCGGGACAGCCTTCTACGAGCAGTACTTC.

The sample holds one count of this clone. The chain uses TRBV21-1 and TRBJ2-7. TRBV21-1 is labeled a pseudogene. The CDR3 length is 16 residues. CDR3 protein: CASSTSRDLKTNEQYF. In DNA, the CDR3 is TGTGCCAGCAGCACATCACGGGACCTCAAAACGAACGAGCAGTACTTC.

V gene TRBV2 combines with J gene TRBJ2-1, with 9 bases lining up with TRBD2. Germline CDR1 SNHLY, CDR2 FYNNEI. Unmatched junction bases numbered 8, after V lost 0 bases and J lost 8 bases. The CDR3 runs to 16 residues. CDR3 DNA: TGTGCCAGCAGTGAAGCTACAGCGGGAGGAGGCTATGAGCAGTTCTTC. Translation gives CASSEATAGGGYEQFF.

The CDR3 bases are TGTGCCAGCAGTTTATCAATCGCCCATGGTAGCACAGATACGCAGTATTTT. It specifies CASSLSIAHGSTDTQYF. The V and J genes are TRBV27 and TRBJ2-3, with no clear D. This CDR3 has 17 amino acids. From germline, CDR1 is MNHEY and CDR2 SMNVEV (reference sequence). Trimming took 0 bases from V and 0 from J, leaving 13 bases between them.

The rearrangement joins TRBV6-5 to TRBJ2-7; D gene uncertain. This CDR3 has 14 amino acids. CDR1 is MNHEY and CDR2 is SVGAGI in the germline V gene. V lost 5 bases and J 2 bases, leaving 13 bases between the germline ends. This chain's CDR3 is CASSQHTGPYEQYF. The CDR3 DNA reads TGTGCCAGCAGTCAACACACGGGCCCCTACGAGCAGTACTTC.

V and J are TRBV27 and TRBJ2-7, with TRBD2 identical over 7 bases. The junction had 7 bases not matched to a gene; V was cut back by 6 bases and J by 2 bases. The CDR3 has 14 residues. CDR1 and CDR2 (germline): MNHEY, SMNVEV (reference sequence). CDR3 sequence reads: CASSLRGGAYEQYF. The CDR3 DNA sequence: TGTGCCAGCAGCCTGCGTGGGGGGGCCTACGAGCAGTACTTC.